Shown below are 32 T cell receptor beta chains from a single sample sequenced in a study of blood T cell repertoires in COVID-19. The table came from immunoSEQ multiplex PCR; TCRdb's copy has only in-frame clones and leaves some out. This table has under 200,000 clones, about 85% appearing once. Sequencing was performed on peripheral blood. These receptors originate from an elderly woman with acute or convalescent COVID-19.

The chain couples TRBV11-2 to TRBJ2-7, with TRBD2 identical over 9 bases. CDR3 length: 17 amino acids. Germline V lookup: CDR1 SGHAT, CDR2 FQNNGV. Losses at the gene ends were 4 bases for V and 6 bases for J; bases not matched to a gene: 16. CDR3 residues: CASSWAVAGVSPREQYF. DNA for the CDR3: TGTGCCAGCAGCTGGGCCGTAGCGGGAGTCTCCCCTCGCGAGCAGTACTTC.

The J gene is TRBJ2-5, the V gene TRBV11-2; TRBD2 aligns across 12 bases. The CDR3 extends over 16 amino acids. Germline loops: CDR1 SGHAT, CDR2 FQNNGV. The ends lost 5 bases at V and 0 bases at J; junction bases unmatched: 4. DNA for the CDR3: TGTGCCAGCAGCCCCGGGACTAGCGGGCACCAAGAGACCCAGTACTTC. It encodes CASSPGTSGHQETQYF.

This clone was detected only once. This chain joins TRBV4-3 and TRBJ2-1, with D possibly being TRBD2 (5 bases). The CDR3 consists of 15 residues. Germline V CDR1 and CDR2: LGHNA, YSLEER. V lost 4 bases, J lost 7 bases, and 17 bases lay in between. The CDR3 loop reads CASSPRSDGGNEQFF. The CDR3 bases are TGCGCCAGCAGCCCCCGGTCCGACGGCGGGAATGAGCAGTTCTTC.

This chain uses TRBV11-3 with TRBJ2-3, with 7 bases matching TRBD1. The CDR3 is 17 residues long. Trimming at V came to 5 bases and at J to 0 bases, leaving 11 bases not matched to a gene. Germline CDR1 reads SGHNT; CDR2 reads YENEEA. CDR3 residues: CASSIRDRGSSTDTQYF. The CDR3 DNA reads as TGTGCCAGCAGCATCCGGGACAGAGGCTCTAGCACAGATACGCAGTATTTT.

The chain combines TRBV6-5 with TRBJ1-2, with 8 bases that match TRBD1. CDR1 MNHEY and CDR2 SVGAGI come from the germline V gene. The CDR3 has 14 amino acids. V gave up 6 bases and J gave up 7 bases; unmatched junction bases: 10. For the CDR3, the DNA is TGTGCCAGCAGGCCGAAGGACAGGGACCGTGGCTACACCTTC. Translated: CASRPKDRDRGYTF.

V is TRBV5-1 and J is TRBJ2-5, with D possibly matching TRBD2 (6 bases). Germline V gene lookup returns CDR1 SGHRS and CDR2 YFSETQ. Between the trimmed V and J ends, which lost 7 bases and 5 bases, there was a span of 18 bases. The CDR3 is 14 amino acids. DNA of the CDR3: TGCGCCAGCCGAGACGGGAGCCCCGGGGAGACCCAGTACTTC. Protein: CASRDGSPGETQYF.

CDR3 residues: CASSTPYRRGSDTQYF. The CDR3 coding sequence is TGTGCCAGCAGCACCCCCTATCGCAGGGGGAGTGATACGCAGTATTTT. This chain uses TRBV7-2 with TRBJ2-3; 7 bases align to TRBD1. After removal of 5 bases from V and 6 bases from J, the junction contained 14 bases not matched to a gene. Germline V gives CDR1 SGHTA, CDR2 FQGNSA. The CDR3 spans 16 residues.

The gene calls are TRBV5-5 and TRBJ1-4; 10 nucleotides line up with TRBD1. This CDR3 region has 16 residues. J was trimmed by 8 bases and V by 4 bases; bases with no gene match: 11. CDR1 is SGHKS and CDR2 is YYEKEE in the germline V gene (reference sequence). CDR3 protein: CASSISRDRGREKLFF. The CDR3 DNA is TGTGCCAGCAGCATCTCCCGGGACAGGGGAAGGGAAAAACTGTTTTTT.

This chain uses TRBV4-3 with TRBJ2-5, with D hard to call. The V gene's germline CDR1 is LGHNA and CDR2 YSLEER. Trimming removed 0 bases at V and 1 base at J, with 6 bases between. This CDR3 contains 14 residues. In DNA form, the CDR3 reads TGCGCCAGCAGCCAAGAACAGATCCAAGAGACCCAGTACTTC. Its translation: CASSQEQIQETQYF.

The genes are TRBV7-9 and TRBJ2-3, with a weak D call TRBD2 (7 bases). V was pared by 6 bases and J by 1 base, with 14 bases between. CDR3 length: 15 residues. Per the germline V gene, CDR1 is SEHNR and CDR2 is FQNEAQ (reference sequence). The CDR3 region is CASRDGGPGTDTQYF. As DNA, the CDR3 is TGTGCCAGCAGGGACGGGGGGCCCGGCACAGATACGCAGTATTTT. The full variable domain, rest sourced from reference TRBV7-9 and TRBJ2-3, is DTGVSQNPRHKITKRGQNVTFRCDPISEHNRLYWYRQTLGQGPEFLTYFQNEAQLEKSRLLSDRFSAERPKGSFSTLEIQRTEQGDSAMYLCASRDGGPGTDTQYFGPGTRLTVL.

The chain links TRBV6-5 to TRBJ2-7; 8 nucleotides match TRBD1. There are 13 residues in the CDR3. The trim removed 6 bases at V and 5 bases at J, leaving 6 bases unmatched. Germline assignment: CDR1 MNHEY and CDR2 SVGAGI. CDR3 DNA: TGTGCCAGCAGCCCCGACAGGGGCCACGAGCAGTACTTC. Its protein product is CASSPDRGHEQYF.

J is TRBJ1-2 and V is TRBV29-1; tentative D call: TRBD1 (6 bases). The CDR3 is 14 residues long. V was shortened by 2 bases and J by 5 bases, with 15 bases between the two germline ends. CDR1 and CDR2 from the germline V gene are SQVTM and ANQGSEA. Here the CDR3 DNA reads TGCAGCGTTGAACGATGGGCAGGGGAATATGGCTACACCTTC. This encodes CSVERWAGEYGYTF.

This clone was picked up a small number of times. The chain is built from TRBV20-1 and TRBJ1-1; 9 positions match TRBD1. After removal of 5 bases from V and 11 bases from J, the junction contained 6 bases not matched to a gene. The CDR3 is 11 residues long. Germline CDR1 and CDR2: DFQATT and SNEGSKA (reference sequence). In DNA, the CDR3 is TGCAGTGCTGCGGGACAGGGTAGGGCTTTCTTT. This sequence encodes CSAAGQGRAFF.

This clone was found once. The chain joins TRBV18 to TRBJ2-7; D gene uncertain. The CDR3 is 12 residues long. The V gene's germline CDR1 is KGHSH and CDR2 LQKENI. The V end lost 3 bases, the J end lost 2 bases, and 5 bases lay between the germline ends. CDR3 in amino acids: CASSPSPYEQYF. CDR3 nucleotides: TGTGCCAGCTCACCTAGTCCCTACGAGCAGTACTTC.

This clone turned up a few times. The chain couples TRBV5-8 to TRBJ2-5, with TRBD1 identical over 9 bases. The junction had 4 bases not matched to a gene; V was cut back by 5 bases and J by 5 bases. Germline V gene sequence: CDR1 SGHTS, CDR2 YDEGEE. This CDR3 has 13 residues. The CDR3 DNA reads TGTGCCAGCAGGAACAGGGGGCGGGAGACCCAGTACTTC. Protein: CASRNRGRETQYF.

The gene calls are TRBV7-9 and TRBJ2-1, with 8 bases matching TRBD2. This CDR3 has 16 residues. Germline CDR1 reads SEHNR; CDR2 reads FQNEAQ (reference sequence). J gave up 9 bases and V 4 bases, and 14 bases lay outside the gene matches. CDR3 loop: CASSSPTLAGFTEQFF. The DNA of the CDR3 is TGTGCCAGCAGCTCCCCCACGTTAGCGGGATTCACTGAGCAGTTCTTC.

This chain connects TRBV9 to TRBJ2-3, with 11 bases that match TRBD2. V dropped 0 bases and J dropped 7; count of bases not matched to a gene: 7. The CDR3 extends over 16 amino acids. Per germline, CDR1 SGDLS and CDR2 YYNGEE. The CDR3 DNA reads as TGTGCCAGCAGCGTAGGAGGTAGCGGGGGGGGAAATACGCAGTATTTT. Its protein product is CASSVGGSGGGNTQYF.

V gene TRBV11-2 combines with J gene TRBJ1-6; 7 positions agree with TRBD1. Per germline, CDR1 SGHAT and CDR2 FQNNGV. The J segment lost 10 bases and the V segment lost 2 bases, leaving 8 bases of the junction unmatched. This CDR3 region has 15 residues. CDR3 amino acids: CASSLLAGGRSPLHF. CDR3 bases: TGTGCCAGCAGCTTATTGGCAGGGGGAAGATCACCCCTCCACTTT.

The chain carries TRBV3-1 (or the pseudogene TRBV3-2) and TRBJ1-1, with 9 bases that match TRBD1. This CDR3 spans 14 amino acids. CDR1 is LGHDT and CDR2 is YNNKEL in the germline V gene (reference sequence). V shed 8 bases and J 2 bases; nucleotides not matched to a gene: 6. This CDR3 is CASGRDRENTEAFF. The CDR3 DNA is TGTGCCAGCGGGAGGGACAGGGAAAACACTGAAGCTTTCTTT.

This chain uses TRBV6-6 with TRBJ2-5, with TRBD2 matching 8 bases. Germline CDR1 is MNHNY and CDR2 is SVGAGI (reference sequence). V lost 5 bases, J lost 5 bases, and 1 base stayed unmatched. CDR3 length: 12 residues. CDR3 protein: CASSRTSETQYF. The CDR3 bases are TGTGCCAGCAGTCGGACTAGCGAGACCCAGTACTTC.

The chain recombines TRBV6-2 or TRBV6-3 with TRBJ2-5, with D possibly being TRBD2 (5 bases). The germline V gene encodes CDR1 MNHEY and CDR2 SVGEGT. The V and J ends lost 5 bases and 3 bases respectively, with 25 bases between them. The CDR3 is 18 amino acids. CDR3: CASSISPGPIVGKETQYF. CDR3 DNA sequence: TGTGCCAGCAGTATATCCCCAGGACCCATAGTCGGGAAAGAGACCCAGTACTTC.

This sequence joins TRBV5-1 and TRBJ2-3, with TRBD2 identical over 15 bases. The germline CDR1 and CDR2 sequences are SGHRS and YFSETQ. With 4 bases clipped from V and 3 bases from J, the junction kept 6 bases outside the gene matches. The length of the CDR3 is 17 residues. This CDR3 reads CASSAGGLAGGTDTQYF. CDR3 DNA sequence: TGCGCCAGCAGCGCCGGGGGACTAGCGGGAGGAACAGATACGCAGTATTTT. The entire variable domain, with the rest obtained from reference TRBV5-1 and TRBJ2-3, is as follows: KAGVTQTPRYLIKTRGQQVTLSCSPISGHRSVSWYQQTPGQGLQFLFEYFSETQRNKGNFPGRFSGRQFSNSRSEMNVSTLELGDSALYLCASSAGGLAGGTDTQYFGPGTRLTVL.

The chain employs TRBV6-5 and TRBJ1-2; TRBD1 matches at 7 bases. V was pared by 5 bases and J by 4 bases, with 7 bases of the junction left unmatched. CDR3 length: 14 residues. From germline, CDR1 is MNHEY and CDR2 SVGAGI. CDR3 DNA sequence: TGTGCCAGCAGTCCCTACAGGGGCATCTATGGCTACACCTTC. Encoded protein: CASSPYRGIYGYTF.

The V gene is TRBV9, the J gene TRBJ2-5; D is possibly TRBD1 (6 bases). The V end was cut by 0 bases, the J end by 5 bases, with 14 bases between. This CDR3 is built from 15 residues. Germline loops: CDR1 SGDLS, CDR2 YYNGEE. The CDR3 nucleotides read TGTGCCAGCAGCGTAGCTGCCCACAGGGTTGAGACCCAGTACTTC. This encodes CASSVAAHRVETQYF.

This rearrangement joins TRBV7-6 to TRBJ1-4; D remains unclear. V lost 5 bases and J 7 bases, leaving 17 bases between the germline ends. CDR1 and CDR2 from the germline V gene are SGHVS and FNYEAQ. The CDR3 runs to 15 residues. The CDR3 here is CASSHAGGSGEKLFF. The CDR3 DNA reads TGTGCCAGCAGCCACGCTGGAGGGAGCGGTGAAAAACTGTTTTTT.

The chain recombines TRBV7-2 with TRBJ2-5; 9 nucleotides align to TRBD1. Per germline, CDR1 SGHTA and CDR2 FQGNSA. V lost 1 base to trimming and J lost 4 bases; unmatched junction nucleotides: 10. The CDR3 loop spans 17 amino acids. In DNA, the CDR3 is TGTGCCAGCAGCTTAGGGGGGGGACAGGGTAAGGGAGAGACCCAGTACTTC. Amino acids: CASSLGGGQGKGETQYF.

The chain couples TRBV2 to TRBJ1-2; maybe TRBD1 (6 bases). Trimming left V 4 bases short and J 4 bases short, with 10 bases between. Looked up from germline, CDR1 is SNHLY and CDR2 is FYNNEI. CDR3 length: 13 amino acids. The CDR3 region has the DNA TGTGCCAGCAGTGTTTCAGGGGCCTATGGCTACACCTTC. It codes for CASSVSGAYGYTF.

This clone was picked up a small number of times. The chain couples TRBV7-9 to TRBJ1-1, with a tentative D call TRBD1 (5 bases). The CDR3 totals 15 residues. Trimming removed 4 bases at V and 7 bases at J, with 19 bases between. Per the germline V gene, CDR1 is SEHNR and CDR2 is FQNEAQ (reference sequence). The CDR3 nucleotides are TGTGCCAGCAGCTCCTCCGGGGGTTCGGGAGGTGAAGCTTTCTTT. This encodes CASSSSGGSGGEAFF.

The chain is built from TRBV9 and TRBJ1-3; the D is unclear. CDR1 and CDR2 from the germline V gene are SGDLS and YYNGEE. Trimming cost V 0 bases and J 0 bases, with 7 bases left between them. This CDR3 region has 15 residues. The CDR3 spells CASSVDPGSGNTIYF. CDR3 nucleotide sequence: TGTGCCAGCAGCGTAGACCCAGGCTCTGGAAACACCATATATTTT. The full variable domain, in which reference TRBV9 and TRBJ1-3 provide the parts outside the CDR3, is DSGVTQTPKHLITATGQRVTLRCSPRSGDLSVYWYQQSLDQGLQFLIQYYNGEERAKGNILERFSAQQFPDLHSELNLSSLELGDSALYFCASSVDPGSGNTIYFGEGSWLTVV.

The CDR3 loop reads CASAGTTHNEQFF. CDR3 nucleotide sequence: TGTGCCAGCGCGGGGACTACCCACAATGAGCAGTTCTTC. The J gene is TRBJ2-1, the V gene TRBV12-3 or TRBV12-4, with TRBD2 identical over 7 bases. V trimming: 8 bases; J trimming: 5 bases; junction bases outside the gene matches: 6. The CDR3 is made up of 13 amino acids.

The CDR3 region is CASRPTALAGGPDRTDTQYF. The DNA for the CDR3 is TGTGCCAGCCGACCCACGGCATTAGCGGGAGGGCCGGATCGCACAGATACGCAGTATTTT. V gene TRBV27 combines with J gene TRBJ2-3; 11 nucleotides match TRBD2. Germline-derived CDR1 and CDR2 are MNHEY and SMNVEV (reference sequence). The CDR3 runs 20 residues. With 8 bases clipped from V and 1 base from J, the junction kept 20 bases outside the gene matches.

This sequence joins TRBV18 and TRBJ2-7; D might be TRBD1 (5 bases). Per germline, CDR1 KGHSH and CDR2 LQKENI. V lost 3 bases and J 2 bases, leaving 8 bases between the germline ends. The CDR3 contains 13 residues. The CDR3 loop is CASSPDITYEQYF. The CDR3 coding sequence is TGTGCCAGCTCACCGGACATTACCTACGAGCAGTACTTC.